This T cell receptor beta chain was documented in a study of human T cells and chemical hapten exposure. Across the whole study: Patch tests containing 0.01% DPC, applied to the upper back, were read at 6 days.

Stated time point: patch test 3, about 24 weeks after DPC sensitization. As to treatment: therapeutic diphenylcyclopropenone sensitization with weekly scalp DPC. Unique molecular identifiers were attached to individual cDNA molecules during library preparation. Per the original methods: Samples contained a median of around 89,000 TCRs, with a range of about 23,224 to 700,000. TCRdb ran MiXCR on the RACE reads and lists one entry per CDR3 protein. These V and J calls originate from TCRdb's pipeline instead of the authors' own analysis. The table has tens of thousands of distinct CDR3 sequences, approximately 13% seen once. This TCR was sampled from a woman aged 45 to 65 with alopecia areata. Some clones in this sample may be carry-over from other donors' samples. Sequencing used whole blood, obtained in connection with sensitization to the hapten diphenylcyclopropenone (DPC).

CDR3 nucleotide sequence: TGCGCCAGCAGCTTACAGGGTGATACCGGGGAGCTGTTTTTT. Protein: CASSLQGDTGELFF. V gene TRBV5-1 combines with J gene TRBJ2-2; possibly TRBD1 for D (6 bases). Germline assignment: CDR1 SGHRS and CDR2 YFSETQ. The CDR3 loop spans 14 amino acids. V lost 2 bases and J lost 5, with 10 bases in between.